The 31 T cell receptor beta chains below come from one sample, sequenced in a study of blood T cell repertoires in COVID-19. Assay used: immunoSEQ multiplex PCR; TCRdb lists only in-frame clones, some missing. Of a few hundred thousand clones listed, about 86% are singletons. The material sequenced was PBMCs or T cells enriched from blood (not recorded which). Receptor source: a woman in her thirties or forties with acute COVID-19.

The chain carries TRBV19 and TRBJ2-1, with D perhaps TRBD1 (6 bases). Germline lookup yields CDR1 LNHDA and CDR2 SQIVND (reference sequence). V lost 4 bases to trimming and J lost 2 bases, with 6 bases between them. CDR3 length equals 13 residues. The CDR3 DNA sequence: TGTGCCAGTAGTAGGGACACCTACAATGAGCAGTTCTTC. This codes for CASSRDTYNEQFF.

CDR3 DNA: TGTGCCAGCAGTGAAATAAGTTACGGTTTCTCTGGGGCCAACGTCCTGACTTTC. This codes for CASSEISYGFSGANVLTF. This rearrangement joins TRBV6-1 to TRBJ2-6; D gene unclear. V lost 2 bases and J lost 0, with 14 bases in between. The CDR3 runs to 18 residues. The germline CDR1 and CDR2 sequences are MNHNS and SASEGT.

This clone was counted once. The gene calls are TRBV4-2 and TRBJ1-6; a weak D match, TRBD1 (5 bases). The CDR3 totals 15 residues. V lost 0 bases and J lost 9, with 12 bases in between. Germline V gene lookup returns CDR1 LGHNA and CDR2 YNFKEQ. The CDR3 DNA reads TGTGCCAGCAGCCAAGATCGCGGGGGAGCTTCACCCCTCCACTTT. Encoded protein: CASSQDRGGASPLHF.

This clone was detected only once. V is TRBV7-3 and J is TRBJ2-2; TRBD1 matches 10 bases. CDR1 and CDR2 (germline): SGHTA, FQGTGA. With V trimmed by 4 bases and J by 5 bases, 7 bases remained unmatched. This CDR3 spans 16 amino acids. As DNA, the CDR3 is TGTGCCAGCAGCTCCAGACAGGGGGCATCGACCGGGGAGCTGTTTTTT. Translating it yields CASSSRQGASTGELFF. The complete variable domain, with remaining parts taken from reference TRBV7-3 and TRBJ2-2, reads GAGVSQTPSNKVTEKGKYVELRCDPISGHTALYWYRQSLGQGPEFLIYFQGTGAADDSGLPNDRFFAVRPEGSVSTLKIQRTERGDSAVYLCASSSRQGASTGELFFGEGSRLTVL.

The V call is TRBV6-5, the J call TRBJ2-2, with D possibly matching TRBD1 (6 bases). CDR1 MNHEY and CDR2 SVGAGI come from the germline V gene. V was trimmed by 2 bases and J by 7 bases, leaving 11 bases between them. The CDR3 is made up of 14 amino acids. The DNA for the CDR3 is TGTGCCAGCAGTTACGGACAGAGGAACGGGGAGCTGTTTTTT. Translating it yields CASSYGQRNGELFF.

The chain employs TRBV23-1 and TRBJ2-7; 9 bases agree with TRBD2. TRBV23-1 is placed among ORFs of uncertain function. With 4 bases clipped from V and 5 bases from J, the junction kept 12 bases outside the gene matches. The CDR3 consists of 16 residues. The CDR3 is CASSLRLAGLGDEQYF. CDR3 sequence (DNA): TGCGCCAGCAGTCTCCGGCTAGCGGGGCTAGGGGACGAGCAGTACTTC.

This clone was found once. This rearrangement joins TRBV5-4 to TRBJ2-1; TRBD2 aligns across 11 bases. V was clipped by 3 bases and J by 9 bases; unmatched bases: 11. There are 16 residues in the CDR3. Germline V gene sequence: CDR1 SGHNT, CDR2 YYREEE (reference sequence). CDR3 amino acids: CASSSIAGGPAGEQFF. In nucleotides, the CDR3 is TGTGCCAGCAGCTCTATAGCGGGAGGGCCAGCGGGTGAGCAGTTCTTC.

The V call is TRBV7-3, the J call TRBJ2-7; 8 bases match TRBD2. Germline V gene data show CDR1 as SGHTA and CDR2 as FQGTGA. V dropped 5 bases and J dropped 0; count of bases not matched to a gene: 18. CDR3 length equals 19 residues. CDR3 DNA sequence: TGTGCCAGCAGCCCTCAGGCAAGGCCTAGCGGGCCTAGCTCCTACGAGCAGTACTTC. It yields the protein CASSPQARPSGPSSYEQYF. The whole variable domain, filled in from reference TRBV7-3 and TRBJ2-7, reads GAGVSQTPSNKVTEKGKYVELRCDPISGHTALYWYRQSLGQGPEFLIYFQGTGAADDSGLPNDRFFAVRPEGSVSTLKIQRTERGDSAVYLCASSPQARPSGPSSYEQYFGPGTRLTVT.

The genes are TRBV14 and TRBJ1-6, with D hard to call. Trimming removed 5 bases at V and 4 bases at J, with 6 bases between. The CDR3 extends over 13 amino acids. The germline V gene encodes CDR1 SGHDN and CDR2 FVKESK. As DNA, the CDR3 is TGTGCCAGCAGCGTACTTTATAATTCACCCCTCCACTTT. Its protein product is CASSVLYNSPLHF.

The CDR3 sequence is CATSDEASRPYNEQFF. CDR3 bases: TGTGCCACCAGTGATGAGGCTTCAAGACCTTACAATGAGCAGTTCTTC. V usage is TRBV24-1 and J usage is TRBJ2-1; no clear D. This CDR3 is built from 16 residues. Trimming shortened V by 3 bases and J by 4 bases, and 15 bases separated the two germline ends. The germline V gene has CDR1 KGHDR and CDR2 SFDVKD.

The J gene is TRBJ1-6, the V gene TRBV7-6; 8 bases match TRBD1. The V gene's germline CDR1 is SGHVS and CDR2 FNYEAQ. Trimming removed 5 bases from V and 14 bases from J; junction bases left unmatched: 8. The CDR3 runs to 13 residues. The CDR3 spells CASSPGQGGSLHF. The CDR3 DNA sequence: TGTGCCAGCAGCCCCGGACAGGGCGGGTCCCTCCACTTT.

This clone has a handful of counts. The CDR3 is CASSRDRQGPFF. As DNA, the CDR3 is TGTGCCAGCAGTAGAGACCGACAGGGCCCTTTCTTT. This chain joins TRBV28 and TRBJ1-1; 7 bases align to TRBD1. V shed 5 bases and J 12 bases; nucleotides not matched to a gene: 9. CDR1 is MDHEN and CDR2 is SYDVKM in the germline V gene. The CDR3 runs to 12 residues.

The rearrangement joins TRBV27 to TRBJ1-6; unclear D gene. The CDR3 contains 17 residues. The germline gives CDR1 MNHEY, CDR2 SMNVEV (reference sequence). Trimming removed 4 bases at V and 0 bases at J, with 13 bases between. CDR3 sequence (DNA): TGTGCCAGCAGTTCCCGGGTCTCCAGCTCCTATAATTCACCCCTCCACTTT. Its translation is CASSSRVSSSYNSPLHF.

The chain is built from TRBV28 and TRBJ1-5; 7 bases align to TRBD1. CDR3 length: 15 residues. V shed 4 bases, J shed 3 bases, and the junction held 6 bases outside the gene matches. Germline CDR1 reads MDHEN; CDR2 reads SYDVKM. CDR3: CASSSVGTVNQPQHF. DNA for the CDR3: TGTGCCAGCAGTTCGGTAGGGACAGTCAATCAGCCCCAGCATTTT.

The J gene is TRBJ2-1, the V gene TRBV3-1 (or the pseudogene TRBV3-2); TRBD2 aligns across 9 bases. This CDR3 region has 16 residues. Germline CDR1 reads LGHDT; CDR2 reads YNNKEL (reference sequence). Germline trimming cut 3 bases from V and 8 bases from J; bases unmatched to any gene: 11. CDR3 protein: CASSQTGTSRNDEQFF. CDR3 coding DNA: TGTGCCAGCAGCCAGACCGGGACTAGCAGAAACGATGAGCAGTTCTTC.

V and J are TRBV4-1 and TRBJ2-1; the match to TRBD2 covers 9 bases. Per the germline V gene, CDR1 is MGHRA and CDR2 is YSYEKL. The V segment lost 2 bases and the J segment 9 bases; nucleotides outside the gene matches: 8. The CDR3 contains 15 residues. CDR3 DNA sequence: TGCGCCAGCAGCCAATTTAGCGGGAGAAAGGGTGAGCAGTTCTTC. It codes for CASSQFSGRKGEQFF.

The V and J genes are TRBV7-9 and TRBJ2-5, with a weak D call TRBD2 (5 bases). With 1 base removed from V and 4 bases from J, the gap between germline ends came to 16 bases. The germline V gene has CDR1 SEHNR and CDR2 FQNEAQ (reference sequence). The CDR3 is 16 residues long. CDR3 sequence: CASSLDVRRRGETQYF. The CDR3 nucleotides are TGTGCCAGCAGCTTAGATGTCCGGCGCCGGGGAGAGACCCAGTACTTC.

The chain combines TRBV6-5 with TRBJ2-1, with D perhaps TRBD2 (5 bases). The CDR3 covers 14 residues. Trimming stripped 7 bases from V and 0 bases from J, with 10 bases between. The germline gives CDR1 MNHEY, CDR2 SVGAGI. CDR3 residues: CASKTGSSYNEQFF. CDR3 nucleotides: TGTGCCAGCAAGACTGGGAGCTCCTACAATGAGCAGTTCTTC.

This clone has a single count. The rearrangement links TRBV28 to TRBJ2-2; D is ambiguous. The CDR3 is 13 amino acids. Germline V gene sequence: CDR1 MDHEN, CDR2 SYDVKM. V lost 1 base and J lost 6, with 6 bases in between. Written as DNA, the CDR3 is TGTGCCAGCAGTTTATCTTCCGCCGGGGAGCTGTTTTTT. It codes for CASSLSSAGELFF.

The chain carries TRBV14 and TRBJ2-3; TRBD1 aligns across 7 bases. V lost 4 bases and J lost 1; bases outside the gene matches: 5. CDR1 is SGHDN and CDR2 is FVKESK in the germline V gene. CDR3 size: 15 residues. The CDR3 spells CASSRQGEGTDTQYF. The CDR3 bases are TGTGCCAGCAGCCGACAGGGAGAAGGCACAGATACGCAGTATTTT.

The V call is TRBV19, the J call TRBJ1-1; 8 nucleotides match TRBD1. CDR3 size: 17 residues. In germline, CDR1 is LNHDA, CDR2 SQIVND (reference sequence). V lost 4 bases to trimming and J lost 0 bases; unmatched junction nucleotides: 10. In nucleotides, the CDR3 is TGTGCCAGTAGTAATCACCTAAACAGGGGGATGAACACTGAAGCTTTCTTT. Protein: CASSNHLNRGMNTEAFF.

The chain joins TRBV4-1 to TRBJ2-7; 7 nucleotides line up with TRBD2. Germline CDR1 reads MGHRA; CDR2 reads YSYEKL. The CDR3 is 15 residues long. V lost 3 bases to trimming and J lost 5 bases; unmatched junction nucleotides: 10. CDR3 in DNA: TGCGCCAGCAGCCAGTTAAGTGGACTAGTAAACGAGCAGTACTTC. Its protein is CASSQLSGLVNEQYF.

This clone was seen a single time. This chain uses TRBV9 with TRBJ1-1, with D unresolved. This CDR3 comprises 15 residues. V dropped 0 bases and J dropped 0 bases, with 9 bases sitting between them. From germline, CDR1 is SGDLS and CDR2 YYNGEE. Here the CDR3 reads CASSVAQYMNTEAFF. DNA for the CDR3: TGTGCCAGCAGCGTAGCTCAATACATGAACACTGAAGCTTTCTTT.

V usage is TRBV27 and J usage is TRBJ1-1, with 7 bases matching TRBD1. The junction had 14 bases not matched to a gene; V was cut back by 3 bases and J by 7 bases. The CDR3 has 16 residues. Per the germline V gene, CDR1 is MNHEY and CDR2 is SMNVEV (reference sequence). CDR3 bases: TGTGCCAGCAGTTTCTGGAATAGTCCCCAGGGGGATGAAGCTTTCTTT. Translated: CASSFWNSPQGDEAFF.

V is TRBV12-3 or TRBV12-4 and J is TRBJ1-5; D gene unclear. Trimming left V 5 bases short and J 5 bases short, with 10 bases between. The CDR3 consists of 13 residues. The CDR3 nucleotides are TGTGCCAGCAGTCGGACTGACTATCAGCCCCAGCATTTT. Its translation: CASSRTDYQPQHF.

The J gene is TRBJ2-1, the V gene TRBV4-3; 14 bases line up with TRBD2. The junction had 6 bases not matched to a gene; V was cut back by 3 bases and J by 11 bases. CDR3 size: 15 residues. Germline lookup yields CDR1 LGHNA and CDR2 YSLEER. DNA of the CDR3: TGCGCCAGCAGCCATGGGACTAGCGGGAGTGAGCAGCAGTTCTTC. It translates to CASSHGTSGSEQQFF.

V gene TRBV5-1 combines with J gene TRBJ2-6; no clear D. Germline CDR1 is SGHRS and CDR2 is YFSETQ. Deletions cut 5 bases from V and 0 bases from J, with 6 bases between. This CDR3 has 14 amino acids. CDR3 sequence reads: CASSQSSGANVLTF. The CDR3 DNA reads as TGCGCCAGCAGTCAATCCTCTGGGGCCAACGTCCTGACTTTC.

The chain combines TRBV19 with TRBJ2-3; TRBD1 aligns across 8 bases. CDR3 size: 14 residues. V was pared by 5 bases and J by 5 bases, with 6 bases of the junction left unmatched. Germline V gives CDR1 LNHDA, CDR2 SQIVND (reference sequence). The chain's CDR3 is CASSPRTGIDTQYF. DNA of the CDR3: TGTGCCAGTAGTCCTCGGACAGGGATAGATACGCAGTATTTT.

This chain connects TRBV10-3 to TRBJ1-5; maybe TRBD1 (5 bases). Germline V gives CDR1 ENHRY, CDR2 SYGVKD. Deletions cut 6 bases from V and 0 bases from J, with 9 bases between. This CDR3 is built from 14 residues. The CDR3 DNA reads as TGTGCCATCAGGCAGGGATCTAGCAATCAGCCCCAGCATTTT. Translated, it gives CAIRQGSSNQPQHF.

The gene calls are TRBV6-6 and TRBJ1-3; possibly TRBD1 for D (6 bases). Germline CDR1 and CDR2: MNHNY and SVGAGI (reference sequence). The CDR3 is 16 amino acids. V dropped 4 bases and J dropped 0 bases, with 13 bases sitting between them. The CDR3 here is CASSSNRDISGNTIYF. CDR3 coding DNA: TGTGCCAGCAGTTCCAACCGGGACATCTCTGGAAACACCATATATTTT.

This chain uses TRBV28 with TRBJ2-7; 11 bases match TRBD2. The germline V gene encodes CDR1 MDHEN and CDR2 SYDVKM. CDR3 length: 19 amino acids. The trim removed 4 bases at V and 6 bases at J, leaving 20 bases unmatched. CDR3 bases: TGTGCCAGCAGTTCCCACGGTTTTGTTAGCGGGAGGGCCGCTGGCGAGCAGTACTTC. Translating it yields CASSSHGFVSGRAAGEQYF.